This T cell receptor beta chain was identified in a study of CD8 T cells in Susac syndrome. Random hexamers were used to reverse transcribe an amount of about 0.5 to 1 ug RNA. TCRdb re-called the immunoSEQ multiplex PCR reads with MiXCR, one entry per CDR3 protein. The table includes approximately 220,000 distinct CDR3 sequences, 95% detected once. This clonotype appeared once. The sequencing input was CD4+ T cells from PBMCs. The sequence was obtained from a human donor with multiple sclerosis.

The CDR3 is CSVTGARTEAFF. CDR3 DNA: TGCAGCGTGACAGGGGCCCGCACTGAAGCTTTCTTT. The chain joins TRBV29-1 to TRBJ1-1; 8 nucleotides line up with TRBD1. CDR3 length: 12 amino acids. Per germline, CDR1 SQVTM and CDR2 ANQGSEA. The V segment lost 6 bases and the J segment 4 bases; nucleotides outside the gene matches: 4.